These 26 T cell receptor beta chains share one sample of origin, sequenced in a study of T cell responses to AZD1222 COVID-19 vaccine. Sequenced by immunoSEQ multiplex PCR; TCRdb stores in-frame clones only, minus some. The sample lists roughly 150,000 clones, roughly 91% occurring once. The sample here was peripheral blood, taken on day 0 of AZD1222 vaccination. These receptors all come from an adult in good health.

The chain employs TRBV28 and TRBJ1-2; D gene uncertain. CDR3 length equals 13 residues. Deletions cut 5 bases from V and 0 bases from J, with 7 bases between. CDR1 is MDHEN, CDR2 SYDVKM, per germline. CDR3 sequence reads: CASSATTNYGYTF. DNA of the CDR3: TGTGCCAGCAGTGCCACGACTAACTATGGCTACACCTTC.

The chain couples TRBV6-1 to TRBJ1-2; D not certain. The CDR3 totals 13 residues. V was pared by 2 bases and J by 0 bases, with 4 bases between. Germline V gene data show CDR1 as MNHNS and CDR2 as SASEGT. The CDR3 here is CASSELTNYGYTF. Written as DNA, the CDR3 is TGTGCCAGCAGTGAACTTACTAACTATGGCTACACCTTC.

The CDR3 reads CASKTREAPRLNTEAFF. The CDR3 bases are TGTGCCAGTAAAACAAGGGAAGCCCCACGCTTGAACACTGAAGCTTTCTTT. J is TRBJ1-1 and V is TRBV19; D is uncertain. Germline CDR1 LNHDA, CDR2 SQIVND (reference sequence). V shed 7 bases and J shed 0 bases, with 21 bases lying between them. The CDR3 has 17 amino acids.

The rearrangement uses TRBV3-1 (or the pseudogene TRBV3-2) and TRBJ2-5; 9 bases are a match to TRBD2. The V gene end was trimmed by 2 bases and the J gene end by 5 bases; junction bases not matched to a gene: 9. This CDR3 is 16 amino acids long. CDR1 is LGHDT and CDR2 is YNNKEL in the germline V gene (reference sequence). CDR3 protein: CASSQTLAGRAETQYF. The CDR3 DNA sequence: TGTGCCAGCAGCCAAACCCTAGCGGGGCGGGCGGAGACCCAGTACTTC.

This chain links TRBV6-2 or TRBV6-3 with TRBJ1-2; 7 bases align to TRBD1. The ends lost 1 base at V and 3 bases at J; junction bases unmatched: 2. This CDR3 comprises 14 residues. CDR1 MNHEY and CDR2 SVGEGT come from the germline V gene. In DNA form, the CDR3 reads TGTGCCAGCAGTTACTGGGGGACAGACTATGGCTACACCTTC. Amino acid sequence: CASSYWGTDYGYTF.

This clone has just one count. The rearrangement joins TRBV19 to TRBJ1-5, with D unclear. CDR1 and CDR2 (germline): LNHDA, SQIVND (reference sequence). V dropped 1 base and J dropped 0 bases, with 7 bases sitting between them. This CDR3 contains 15 residues. Written as DNA, the CDR3 is TGTGCCAGTAGTATAGGGGTTTATAGCAATCAGCCCCAGCATTTT. The encoded protein is CASSIGVYSNQPQHF.

This chain links TRBV3-1 (or the pseudogene TRBV3-2) with TRBJ2-1; tentative D call: TRBD1 (5 bases). The CDR3 has 13 residues. With 4 bases removed from V and 5 bases from J, the gap between germline ends came to 9 bases. Germline values: CDR1 LGHDT, CDR2 YNNKEL (reference sequence). The CDR3 loop is CASSRGIDNEQFF. DNA for the CDR3: TGTGCCAGCAGCCGGGGCATCGACAATGAGCAGTTCTTC.

J is TRBJ2-7 and V is TRBV11-2; D remains unclear. The V end was cut by 4 bases, the J end by 5 bases, with 12 bases between. Germline V gene sequence: CDR1 SGHAT, CDR2 FQNNGV. This CDR3 is built from 13 residues. The DNA for the CDR3 is TGTGCCAGCAGCTCTAGGGTATCCGACGAGCAGTACTTC. It translates to CASSSRVSDEQYF.

The V call is TRBV27, the J call TRBJ2-7; the D gene is possibly TRBD1 (6 bases). V was shortened by 4 bases and J by 0 bases, with 13 bases between the two germline ends. Per the germline V gene, CDR1 is MNHEY and CDR2 is SMNVEV (reference sequence). This CDR3 is built from 15 residues. The CDR3: CASSYLGGSSYEQYF. The DNA of the CDR3 is TGTGCCAGCAGTTATTTAGGGGGTAGCTCCTACGAGCAGTACTTC.

The chain has TRBV21-1 and TRBJ2-1; the table's D call, TRBD1, was not checked against the DNA. TRBV21-1 is a recognized pseudogene. This CDR3 has 14 amino acids. CDR3 amino acids: CASLHGTGNNEQFF. For the CDR3, the DNA is TGTGCCAGCTTACATGGGACAGGTAACAATGAGCAGTTCTTC.

The chain employs TRBV3-1 (or the pseudogene TRBV3-2) and TRBJ2-7; possibly TRBD1 for D (6 bases). CDR1 and CDR2 from the germline V gene are LGHDT and YNNKEL (reference sequence). The germline V and J ends were trimmed by 3 bases and 5 bases, with 8 bases remaining between them. CDR3 length: 12 residues. Here the CDR3 reads CASSQGTNEQYF. The CDR3 coding sequence is TGTGCCAGCAGCCAGGGGACAAACGAGCAGTACTTC.

The chain employs TRBV5-4 and TRBJ2-7; the D call may be TRBD1 or TRBD2 (6 bases each). The CDR3 extends over 14 amino acids. V lost 4 bases, J lost 8 bases, and 19 bases lay in between. CDR1 is SGHNT and CDR2 is YYREEE in the germline V gene (reference sequence). CDR3: CASSTGGQIDKQYF. The CDR3 nucleotides read TGTGCCAGCAGCACCGGGGGACAAATCGACAAGCAGTACTTC.

The chain uses TRBV27 and TRBJ1-5, with D possibly matching TRBD1 (5 bases). Trimming removed 1 base at V and 5 bases at J, with 9 bases between. CDR1 MNHEY and CDR2 SMNVEV come from the germline V gene (reference sequence). The CDR3 runs to 14 residues. Here the CDR3 reads CASSLYQGDQPQHF. Here the CDR3 DNA reads TGTGCCAGCAGTTTATATCAGGGCGATCAGCCCCAGCATTTT.

A few counts support this clone. The chain links TRBV5-6 to TRBJ1-2; the D gene is possibly TRBD1 (5 bases). CDR3 length equals 13 residues. The V gene lost 0 bases and the J gene lost 2 bases, with 5 bases spanning the gap. The germline V gene has CDR1 SGHDT and CDR2 YYEEEE. The CDR3 here is CASSLDRNYGYTF. CDR3 sequence (DNA): TGTGCCAGCAGCTTGGACAGGAACTATGGCTACACCTTC.

This chain connects TRBV27 to TRBJ2-4; 9 positions match TRBD2. V lost 5 bases to trimming and J lost 0 bases; unmatched junction nucleotides: 8. Germline assignment: CDR1 MNHEY and CDR2 SMNVEV (reference sequence). The CDR3 is 17 amino acids. CDR3 in DNA: TGTGCCAGCAGTCCGCGGGGGGGGCCCGTAGCCAAAAACATTCAGTACTTC. This sequence encodes CASSPRGGPVAKNIQYF.

The CDR3 DNA is TGTGCCAGCTCACCCACCAACGGCGTCTACGAGCAGTACTTC. As protein: CASSPTNGVYEQYF. The genes are TRBV18 and TRBJ2-7; D is ambiguous. The germline gives CDR1 KGHSH, CDR2 LQKENI. Trimming left V 3 bases short and J 3 bases short, with 12 bases between. The CDR3 length is 14 residues.

The chain is built from TRBV2 and TRBJ1-2, with D unclear. This CDR3 contains 13 residues. Trimming took 8 bases from V and 0 from J, leaving 10 bases between them. Germline V lookup: CDR1 SNHLY, CDR2 FYNNEI. CDR3 sequence: CASLSPPNYGYTF. CDR3 nucleotide sequence: TGTGCCAGCCTGTCCCCCCCTAACTATGGCTACACCTTC.

The chain combines TRBV27 with TRBJ1-6; D remains ambiguous. This CDR3 has 13 amino acids. CDR1 and CDR2 from the germline V gene are MNHEY and SMNVEV (reference sequence). V was pared by 3 bases and J by 11 bases, with 11 bases between. CDR3 sequence reads: CASSLAWATPLHF. CDR3 in DNA: TGTGCCAGCAGTTTGGCTTGGGCTACACCCCTCCACTTT.

The chain employs TRBV29-1 and TRBJ1-2; possibly TRBD1 for D (6 bases). Germline loops: CDR1 SQVTM, CDR2 ANQGSEA. The V and J ends lost 3 bases and 7 bases respectively, with 12 bases between them. There are 12 residues in the CDR3. This chain's CDR3 is CSVDRDRLGYTF. The CDR3 nucleotides read TGCAGCGTTGACCGCGACAGGCTTGGCTACACCTTC.

V and J are TRBV27 and TRBJ2-3; TRBD2 might be the D (7 bases). Trimming cost V 5 bases and J 2 bases, with 11 bases left between them. In germline, CDR1 is MNHEY, CDR2 SMNVEV (reference sequence). This CDR3 comprises 14 residues. The CDR3 loop is CASSGGGATDTQYF. Written as DNA, the CDR3 is TGTGCCAGCAGTGGAGGGGGGGCCACAGATACGCAGTATTTT.

This chain connects TRBV5-1 to TRBJ2-7; D gene unclear. The CDR3 is made up of 13 amino acids. V was shortened by 10 bases and J by 4 bases, with 18 bases between the two germline ends. CDR1 is SGHRS and CDR2 is YFSETQ in the germline V gene. The CDR3 reads CASRQRIPYEQYF. In DNA form, the CDR3 reads TGCGCCTCTCGGCAAAGGATTCCTTACGAGCAGTACTTC.

The CDR3 spells CASSPRINTEAFF. DNA for the CDR3: TGTGCCAGCTCACCAAGAATTAACACTGAAGCTTTCTTT. J is TRBJ1-1 and V is TRBV18; no definite D call. CDR1 KGHSH and CDR2 LQKENI come from the germline V gene. V was cut by 2 bases and J by 2 bases, with 6 bases left in between. CDR3 length: 13 amino acids.

The chain joins TRBV5-6 to TRBJ1-5, with 9 nucleotides matching TRBD1. Trimming cost V 2 bases and J 1 base; bases outside gene matches: 7. This CDR3 region has 17 residues. Germline V gene sequence: CDR1 SGHDT, CDR2 YYEEEE. The CDR3 DNA reads TGTGCCAGCAGCTTAACAGGGGGCGCAGGGAGCAATCAGCCCCAGCATTTT. Translation: CASSLTGGAGSNQPQHF.

The J gene is TRBJ2-3, the V gene TRBV5-4, with TRBD1 matching 8 bases. CDR1 and CDR2 (germline): SGHNT, YYREEE (reference sequence). V shed 2 bases and J 4 bases; nucleotides not matched to a gene: 3. This CDR3 is 14 amino acids long. CDR3 sequence reads: CASSLQGDADTQYF. CDR3 coding DNA: TGTGCCAGCAGCTTACAGGGGGATGCAGATACGCAGTATTTT.

The rearrangement links TRBV18 to TRBJ1-2; D is uncertain. Germline CDR1 is KGHSH and CDR2 is LQKENI. V was shortened by 0 bases and J by 8 bases, with 16 bases between the two germline ends. The CDR3 is 15 amino acids. This CDR3 is CASSPPGLRERGYTF. The CDR3 nucleotides are TGTGCCAGCTCACCACCCGGACTGCGGGAGCGGGGCTACACCTTC.

This chain links TRBV7-9 with TRBJ2-5, with D tentatively TRBD1 (6 bases). CDR3 length: 15 amino acids. V was cut by 5 bases and J by 5 bases, with 18 bases left in between. Per the germline V gene, CDR1 is SEHNR and CDR2 is FQNEAQ (reference sequence). CDR3 loop: CASSPPWGHGETQYF. DNA for the CDR3: TGTGCCAGCAGCCCCCCCTGGGGGCATGGTGAGACCCAGTACTTC.